This entry features one TCR beta chain sequence. This clonotype turned up a few times. This clone's antigen is unknown. There are no base qualities to consult, and no much larger clone falls within one base. Library method: PCR. Sequencing relied on a NextSeq 500. Bulk TCR libraries were generated as previously described, with the TCR primers listed in Table S5 used. Purification of total RNA was performed with the Qiagen AllPrep DNA/RNA kit. Before analysis, reads from multiple sequencing runs of one library were combined. In the authors' own workflow: Reads were retained only if their TCR constant sequence matched exactly, and those retained reads were trimmed to 150 nt and grouped according to their 12-nt molecular barcodes. Reads in each barcode group were sub-clustered using a 15% Levenshtein threshold, and a quality-weighted consensus sequence was built for each RNA molecule. Non-functional sequences were removed, as were lower-count sequences one edit away from another. On the basis of fitting two negative binomial distributions, barcode sub-clusters with fewer than 20% of the maximum read count were discarded. TCRdb took the public reads, trimmed them with fastp at Q25, ran MiXCR for clone calling and kept in-frame beta chains. For every CDR3 protein sequence, its rows merge into one entry that carries the most common genes and DNA. TCRdb's processing, not the authors', yielded these V and J calls. The sample yields over 550,000 distinct CDR3 sequences; roughly 25% were counted once. The ten top clones hold about 0.84% of the sample.

The data belong to a study of molecular identifiers for immune sequencing clone quantification (dated by TCRdb to 2017 to 2018). Broadly, across the study: For a replicate experiment, RNA from roughly 18,000 or 92,000 naive CD8 T cells was divided into five aliquots, of which four were sequenced. This methods study benchmarked molecular-identifier clustering-based TCR repertoire sequencing (MIDCIRS) and TCR RNA copy counting, using CD8 T cells to do so. On the study overall, not on this receptor specifically: Modeling indicated around 3.2 TCR RNA copies recovered per cell, compared with 9.5 to 10 by digital PCR, which implies a capture efficiency of about 27%. In CMV-specific effector cells, clones with more than 20 RNA copies accounted for over 99% of molecules, whereas in naive cells such clones accounted for under 1%. Spiked-in Jurkat TCR RNA equal to a single cell's worth was reported to be detectable even within one million naive CD8 T cells. Naive libraries contained spiked-in Jurkat TCR RNA (roughly 10 copies' worth), which is not part of the donor repertoire. Highly expanded clone sizes could be underestimated because identical TCR molecules may share a barcode. When barcode sub-clustering was left out, chimeric consensus sequences inflated TCR diversity, with chimeras reaching as high as 47%.

The germline V gene (reference sequence) specifies DFQATT as CDR1 and SNEGSKA as CDR2. The trim is 4 bases for V and 2 bases for J, with a gap of 20 bases between the germline ends. The CDR3 has 16 amino acids, counting the end cysteine and phenylalanine. This entry keeps only the CDR3 DNA: 48 bases, framed from base 1. Libraries of naive CD8 T cells were built from around 18,000 to 910,000 sorted cells, with 10%, 30% or 50% of the purified RNA used. Naive CD8 T cells, defined as CD8+CD4-CCR7+CD45RA+, were FACS-sorted into RLT Plus buffer on a BD FACSAria II. To test detection sensitivity, Jurkat RNA equal to about nine TCR copies was added to samples of about 17,000-1,100,000 naive CD8 T cells. CD8 T cells were enriched with RosetteSep CD8+ T Cell Enrichment Cocktail and Ficoll-Paque, followed by ACK red cell lysis.

The sequence was collected from a human donor in good health. Some libraries in this study had Jurkat cell RNA spiked in. The sequenced material came from naive CD8+ T cells from blood, with Jurkat cell RNA spiked in. The cell subset or site label here, explained by the study, means: FACS-sorted CD8+CD4-CCR7+CD45RA+ naive T cells. Recombination joined TRBV20-1 with TRBJ1-2; TRBD1 might be the D gene, on 5 matching bases. The CDR3 in this case is CSAIKDRTGPNYGYTF. Read as DNA, the sequence is TGCAGTGCTATAAAGGATCGCACAGGTCCCAACTATGGCTACACCTTC.